This entry describes one T cell receptor (beta chain). Its specificity is unknown. This record belongs to a study of CD8 T cells in ankylosing spondylitis. Overall study findings and caveats: What seemed typical of ankylosing spondylitis blood was a TCR beta motif built from roughly 8 highly homologous variants.

TCRdb redid the calling of the 5' RACE reads with MiXCR, one entry per CDR3 protein. The sample gives around 490,000 distinct CDR3 sequences, approximately 5.3% of which show up once; approximately 4% is in the top ten. The CDR3 runs 17 residues. Germline V gene data show CDR1 as SEHNR and CDR2 as FQNEAQ (reference sequence). V lost 7 bases to trimming and J lost 0 bases; unmatched junction nucleotides: 13. The receptor's source is a male donor with ankylosing spondylitis. The sample was blood, either unsorted or a sorted T cell fraction (not recorded which). The chain joins TRBV7-9 to TRBJ2-7, with 9 bases aligning to TRBD2. For the CDR3, the DNA is TGTGCCAGCAACACAGGTCCTAGCGGGGATCACTCCTACGAGCAGTACTTC. It specifies CASNTGPSGDHSYEQYF.